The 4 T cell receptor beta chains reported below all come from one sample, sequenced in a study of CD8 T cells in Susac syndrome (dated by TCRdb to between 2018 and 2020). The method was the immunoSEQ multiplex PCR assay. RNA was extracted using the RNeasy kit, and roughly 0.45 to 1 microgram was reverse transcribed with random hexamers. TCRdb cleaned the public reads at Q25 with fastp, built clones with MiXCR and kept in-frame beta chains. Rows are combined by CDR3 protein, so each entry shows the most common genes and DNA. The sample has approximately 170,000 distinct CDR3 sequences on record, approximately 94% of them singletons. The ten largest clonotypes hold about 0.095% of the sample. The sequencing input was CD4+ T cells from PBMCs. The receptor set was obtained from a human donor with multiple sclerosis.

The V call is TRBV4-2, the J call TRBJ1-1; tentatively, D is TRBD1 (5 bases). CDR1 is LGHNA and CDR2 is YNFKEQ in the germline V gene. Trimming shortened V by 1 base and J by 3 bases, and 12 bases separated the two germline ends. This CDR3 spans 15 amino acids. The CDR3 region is CASSQGRSRDTEAFF. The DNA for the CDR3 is TGTGCCAGCAGCCAAGGAAGGAGCAGGGACACTGAAGCTTTCTTT.

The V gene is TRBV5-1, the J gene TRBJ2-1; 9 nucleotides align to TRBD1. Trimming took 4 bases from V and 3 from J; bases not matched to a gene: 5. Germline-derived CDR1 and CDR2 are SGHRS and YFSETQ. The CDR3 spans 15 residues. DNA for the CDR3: TGCGCCAGCAGCCCGGAGGGACAGGGCTACAATGAGCAGTTCTTC. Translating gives CASSPEGQGYNEQFF.

The CDR3 here is CSAVGGTNSGNTIYF. The DNA for the CDR3 is TGCAGCGCTGTGGGGGGCACCAACTCTGGAAACACCATATATTTT. The V call is TRBV29-1, the J call TRBJ1-3; a possible D gene is TRBD1 (6 bases). This CDR3 is 15 amino acids long. Trimming left V 7 bases short and J 0 bases short, with 16 bases between. Looked up from germline, CDR1 is SQVTM and CDR2 is ANQGSEA.

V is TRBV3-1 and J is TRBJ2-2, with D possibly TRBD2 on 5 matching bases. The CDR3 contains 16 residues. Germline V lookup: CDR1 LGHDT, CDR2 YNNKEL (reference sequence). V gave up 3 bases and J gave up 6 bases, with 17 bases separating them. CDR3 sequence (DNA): TGTGCCAGCAGCCAGATCGTTGGGTGGCGGGCCGGGGAGCTGTTTTTT. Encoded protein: CASSQIVGWRAGELFF.